This section outlines one TCR beta chain sequence together with its context. PCR was performed using 60 Vbeta and 13 Jbeta primers. Data came from immunoSEQ multiplex PCR; TCRdb stores just in-frame clones and leaves some out. The sample consists of about 180,000 clones, 82% of them appearing once. These data are taken from a study of cytomegalovirus exposure and HLA in healthy donors. V shed 6 bases and J 9 bases; nucleotides not matched to a gene: 11. This CDR3 has 15 residues. Germline CDR1 MDHEN, CDR2 SYDVKM. The TCR comes from a man aged 35-49 years in good health and CMV-seronegative. The sample taken for sequencing was PBMCs. The chain is built from TRBV28 and TRBJ1-3, with 10 bases identical to TRBD1. The CDR3 reads CASRRQGADRGTIYF. The CDR3 bases are TGTGCCAGCAGGCGACAGGGGGCAGACCGTGGCACCATATATTTT.